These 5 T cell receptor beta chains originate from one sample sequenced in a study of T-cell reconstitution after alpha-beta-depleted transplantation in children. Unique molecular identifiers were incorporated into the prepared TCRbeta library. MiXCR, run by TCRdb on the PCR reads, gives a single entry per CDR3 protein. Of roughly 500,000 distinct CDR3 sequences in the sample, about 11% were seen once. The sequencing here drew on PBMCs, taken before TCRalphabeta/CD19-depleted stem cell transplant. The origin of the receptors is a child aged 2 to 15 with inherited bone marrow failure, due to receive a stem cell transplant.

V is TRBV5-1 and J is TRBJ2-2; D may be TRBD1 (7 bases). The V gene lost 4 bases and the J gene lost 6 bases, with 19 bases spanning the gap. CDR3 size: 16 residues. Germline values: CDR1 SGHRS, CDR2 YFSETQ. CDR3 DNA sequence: TGCGCCAGCAGCCTGTCTACAGGGGAGGCGGCCGGGGAGCTGTTTTTT. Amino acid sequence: CASSLSTGEAAGELFF.

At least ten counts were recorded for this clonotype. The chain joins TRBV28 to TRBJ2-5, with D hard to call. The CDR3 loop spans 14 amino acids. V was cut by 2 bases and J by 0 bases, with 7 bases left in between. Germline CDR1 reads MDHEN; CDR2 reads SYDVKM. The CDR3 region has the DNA TGTGCCAGCAGTTTAGGGGTGTACCAAGAGACCCAGTACTTC. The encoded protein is CASSLGVYQETQYF.

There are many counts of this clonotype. The CDR3 nucleotides are TGTGCCAGCAGGGGGGCTGAAGCTTTCTTT. This sequence encodes CASRGAEAFF. This chain joins TRBV19 and TRBJ1-1; 7 bases fit TRBD1. CDR1 and CDR2 (germline): LNHDA, SQIVND (reference sequence). This CDR3 comprises 10 residues. V lost 9 bases, J lost 6 bases, and 1 base stayed unmatched.

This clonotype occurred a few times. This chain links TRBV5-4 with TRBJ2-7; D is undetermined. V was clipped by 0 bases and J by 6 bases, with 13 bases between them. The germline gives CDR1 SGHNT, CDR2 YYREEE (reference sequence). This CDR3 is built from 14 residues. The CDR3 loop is CASSLDHLLSEQYF. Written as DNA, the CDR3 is TGTGCCAGCAGCTTGGACCACCTCCTGAGCGAGCAGTACTTC.

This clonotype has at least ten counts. The CDR3, as DNA: TGTGCCAGCAGCCCAGGGACAGGGGCCAAGGGCTACACCTTC. It is translated as CASSPGTGAKGYTF. The chain is built from TRBV7-9 and TRBJ1-2; 10 nucleotides match TRBD1. The CDR3 loop spans 14 amino acids. V shed 5 bases and J 8 bases; nucleotides not matched to a gene: 8. Germline V gene sequence: CDR1 SEHNR, CDR2 FQNEAQ (reference sequence).